This TCR beta chain is drawn from a study of T cell repertoires in aging, cancer and after chemotherapy. Findings and caveats of the study: Immunological memory after chemotherapy cannot be judged from the repertoire data.

This clonotype was picked up a small number of times. Its antigen is unidentified. Peripheral blood genomic DNA, not sorted cells or RNA, was the template. Rearranged V-D-J TRB sequences were amplified with a mixed TRB-A/B primer pool. TCRdb reanalysed the multiplex PCR reads using MiXCR and keeps one entry per CDR3 protein. The sample includes 15,000 to 20,000 distinct CDR3 sequences, roughly 35% of them seen just once. From germline, CDR1 is LNHNV and CDR2 YYDKDF (reference sequence). The CDR3 has 16 residues. V was cut by 2 bases and J by 1 base, with 13 bases left in between. Sequencing used blood. The chain links TRBV15 to TRBJ2-3, with D possibly TRBD2 on 6 matching bases. This sequence originates from a human donor with a solid tumor. The CDR3 nucleotides are TGTGCCACCAGCAGACGGAGCACGGGAGGCACAGATACGCAGTATTTT. Amino acids: CATSRRSTGGTDTQYF.